These 29 T cell receptor beta chains share one sample of origin, sequenced in a study of CD8 T cells in Susac syndrome. With random hexamers, roughly 0.45 to 1 ug RNA was reverse transcribed. TCRdb re-analysed the immunoSEQ multiplex PCR reads in MiXCR, keeping a single row per CDR3 protein. This sample has about 190,000 distinct CDR3 sequences, with approximately 94% found just once. The material sequenced was CD4+ T cells from PBMCs. The origin of the receptors is a human donor with Susac syndrome.

This rearrangement joins TRBV20-1 to TRBJ1-2; 7 nucleotides align to TRBD1. After removal of 2 bases from V and 2 bases from J, the junction contained 8 bases not matched to a gene. Germline V gene lookup returns CDR1 DFQATT and CDR2 SNEGSKA (reference sequence). There are 15 residues in the CDR3. The chain's CDR3 is CSARPTGERNYGYTF. CDR3 DNA: TGCAGTGCTAGACCCACAGGGGAGAGAAACTATGGCTACACCTTC.

This clonotype was recorded once. The chain is built from TRBV4-1 and TRBJ1-1; 8 bases are shared with TRBD1. Germline CDR1 and CDR2: MGHRA and YSYEKL. V gave up 1 base and J gave up 3 bases; unmatched junction bases: 4. CDR3 size: 15 residues. The DNA for the CDR3 is TGCGCCAGCAGCCAAGGGACAGGGTTCGACACTGAAGCTTTCTTT. As protein: CASSQGTGFDTEAFF.

CDR3 amino acids: CASSLGRNYVTQYF. The CDR3 coding sequence is TGTGCCAGCAGTTTAGGACGCAATTATGTTACCCAGTACTTC. V is TRBV12-3 or TRBV12-4 and J is TRBJ2-5, with D unclear. This CDR3 region has 14 residues. V was clipped by 1 base and J by 8 bases, with 14 bases between them.

The rearrangement links TRBV14 to TRBJ1-4; 10 bases agree with TRBD1. The germline CDR1 and CDR2 sequences are SGHDN and FVKESK. The ends lost 3 bases at V and 3 bases at J; junction bases unmatched: 4. The CDR3 is 16 residues long. CDR3 sequence reads: CASSQSGQGANEKLFF. In nucleotides, the CDR3 is TGTGCCAGCAGCCAGAGCGGACAGGGGGCTAATGAAAAACTGTTTTTT.

The rearrangement joins TRBV12-3 or TRBV12-4 to TRBJ1-1, with D tentatively TRBD1 (6 bases). Trimming took 8 bases from V and 1 from J, leaving 11 bases between them. This CDR3 comprises 13 residues. CDR3 nucleotide sequence: TGTGCCAGCCTACTGACAGGGAACACTGAAGCTTTCTTT. Its protein product is CASLLTGNTEAFF.

The chain joins TRBV18 to TRBJ2-5; 7 bases match TRBD1. V lost 4 bases to trimming and J lost 0 bases; unmatched junction nucleotides: 2. Per germline, CDR1 KGHSH and CDR2 LQKENI. This CDR3 comprises 14 residues. CDR3 sequence reads: CASSRQGDQETQYF. The CDR3 nucleotides are TGTGCCAGCTCACGGCAGGGGGACCAAGAGACCCAGTACTTC.

The chain carries TRBV10-3 and TRBJ1-1; possible D gene TRBD1, 5 bases. Trimming took off 8 bases at V and 2 bases at J, with 15 bases between the two ends. From germline, CDR1 is ENHRY and CDR2 SYGVKD. This CDR3 has 14 residues. The CDR3 coding sequence is TGTGCCATCTCAAATGACGGGGCAAACACTGAAGCTTTCTTT. Translated: CAISNDGANTEAFF.

The chain links TRBV20-1 to TRBJ1-6, with 7 bases aligning to TRBD1. After removal of 3 bases from V and 9 bases from J, the junction contained 11 bases not matched to a gene. Germline loops: CDR1 DFQATT, CDR2 SNEGSKA (reference sequence). The CDR3 is 15 amino acids. The CDR3 loop reads CSASGETGITSPLHF. DNA of the CDR3: TGCAGTGCTAGTGGGGAGACAGGGATTACTTCACCCCTCCACTTT.

The J gene is TRBJ1-3, the V gene TRBV27; possible D gene TRBD1, 6 bases. V shed 4 bases and J shed 3 bases, with 13 bases lying between them. Germline V gene data show CDR1 as MNHEY and CDR2 as SMNVEV (reference sequence). The CDR3 has 15 residues. CDR3 coding DNA: TGTGCCAGCAGTTCATCTACAGGGTTTGGAAACACCATATATTTT. Its translation: CASSSSTGFGNTIYF.

The chain links TRBV7-2 to TRBJ2-3, with TRBD2 identical over 10 bases. Germline values: CDR1 SGHTA, CDR2 FQGNSA. With V trimmed by 4 bases and J by 0 bases, 7 bases remained unmatched. CDR3 length: 17 amino acids. The CDR3: CASSSALAGASTDTQYF. CDR3 bases: TGTGCCAGCAGCTCAGCCCTAGCGGGGGCTAGCACAGATACGCAGTATTTT.

The chain joins TRBV20-1 to TRBJ1-1, with 7 nucleotides matching TRBD1. CDR1 is DFQATT and CDR2 is SNEGSKA in the germline V gene (reference sequence). V was clipped by 5 bases and J by 1 base; unmatched bases: 1. The CDR3 loop spans 12 amino acids. CDR3 protein: CSAWDRNTEAFF. The CDR3 nucleotides read TGCAGTGCTTGGGACAGGAACACTGAAGCTTTCTTT.

The rearrangement uses TRBV5-4 and TRBJ2-1; weak D call: TRBD1 (6 bases). The CDR3 is made up of 18 amino acids. With 0 bases removed from V and 0 bases from J, the gap between germline ends came to 16 bases. Looked up from germline, CDR1 is SGHNT and CDR2 is YYREEE (reference sequence). The CDR3 sequence: CASSLEIIRGASYNEQFF. Written as DNA, the CDR3 is TGTGCCAGCAGCTTGGAAATTATCAGGGGAGCCTCCTACAATGAGCAGTTCTTC.

The V and J genes are TRBV12-3 or TRBV12-4 and TRBJ2-5, with 11 bases lining up with TRBD2. The CDR3 consists of 16 residues. V trimming: 3 bases; J trimming: 4 bases; junction bases outside the gene matches: 7. CDR3 amino acids: CASSFLLSGGGETQYF. The CDR3 DNA reads as TGTGCCAGCAGTTTTTTGCTTAGCGGGGGGGGAGAGACCCAGTACTTC.

V usage is TRBV30 and J usage is TRBJ1-6, with D perhaps matching TRBD1 (5 bases). The CDR3 sequence is 17 residues long. From germline, CDR1 is GTSNPN and CDR2 SVGIG (reference sequence). V lost 2 bases, J lost 0 bases, and 14 bases lay in between. The CDR3: CAWSREGKVSYNSPLHF. The CDR3 nucleotides read TGTGCCTGGAGTCGGGAGGGGAAAGTCTCCTATAATTCACCCCTCCACTTT.

The V and J genes are TRBV9 and TRBJ2-3; D is undetermined. Germline V gene data show CDR1 as SGDLS and CDR2 as YYNGEE. Trimming pared 6 bases from V and 4 bases from J, leaving 12 bases between. The CDR3 spans 13 residues. The CDR3 bases are TGTGCCAGCACCTCATGGGCATCAGATACGCAGTATTTT. Translation: CASTSWASDTQYF.

The rearrangement links TRBV14 to TRBJ1-5; a possible D gene is TRBD1 (5 bases). The V gene's germline CDR1 is SGHDN and CDR2 FVKESK. The ends were cut back, 0 bases at V and 3 bases at J, with 15 bases in the middle. There are 17 residues in the CDR3. Here the CDR3 DNA reads TGTGCCAGCAGCCAAGAGGCCAGGGTGTCGTCCAATCAGCCCCAGCATTTT. Translation gives CASSQEARVSSNQPQHF.

The rearrangement links TRBV29-1 to TRBJ1-4, with D hard to call. This CDR3 is 11 amino acids long. The germline V gene encodes CDR1 SQVTM and CDR2 ANQGSEA. V was clipped by 7 bases and J by 5 bases, with 8 bases between them. The CDR3, as DNA: TGCAGCGCCACTCTAAATGAAAAACTGTTTTTT. This gives the protein CSATLNEKLFF.

The chain couples TRBV3-1 to TRBJ2-2, with D hard to call. CDR1 is LGHDT and CDR2 is YNNKEL in the germline V gene (reference sequence). The CDR3 totals 16 residues. V lost 2 bases, J lost 0 bases, and 10 bases lay in between. CDR3 nucleotides: TGTGCCAGCAGCCAATTACGAGCTCCGAACACCGGGGAGCTGTTTTTT. Translating it yields CASSQLRAPNTGELFF.

V gene TRBV20-1 combines with J gene TRBJ2-2, with D unresolved. Germline CDR1 reads DFQATT; CDR2 reads SNEGSKA (reference sequence). The CDR3 extends over 14 amino acids. Trimming shortened V by 6 bases and J by 2 bases, and 13 bases separated the two germline ends. The CDR3 nucleotides read TGCAGTGCCCGCGGAAACTTTAACACCGGGGAGCTGTTTTTT. Its translation: CSARGNFNTGELFF.

V gene TRBV10-3 combines with J gene TRBJ1-6; 7 bases are shared with TRBD1. V lost 5 bases to trimming and J lost 10 bases; unmatched junction nucleotides: 5. Germline CDR1 ENHRY, CDR2 SYGVKD. CDR3 length: 13 amino acids. The CDR3 coding sequence is TGTGCCATCAGTAGACAGGGTGGGTCACCCCTCCACTTT. Protein: CAISRQGGSPLHF.

The chain has TRBV14 and TRBJ2-2; 9 bases line up with TRBD1. The CDR3 consists of 16 residues. Looked up from germline, CDR1 is SGHDN and CDR2 is FVKESK. V gave up 5 bases and J gave up 6 bases; unmatched junction bases: 10. DNA of the CDR3: TGTGCCAGCAGCGTAAACAGGGGGCGCTCGGCCGGGGAGCTGTTTTTT. Protein product: CASSVNRGRSAGELFF.

The V gene is TRBV20-1, the J gene TRBJ2-1; no firm D call. Between the trimmed V and J ends, which lost 6 bases and 6 bases, there was a span of 15 bases. Germline V gene data show CDR1 as DFQATT and CDR2 as SNEGSKA (reference sequence). This CDR3 has 13 amino acids. The CDR3 sequence is CSAKGQASNEQFF. CDR3 DNA: TGCAGTGCCAAAGGGCAGGCTTCCAATGAGCAGTTCTTC.

The chain has TRBV25-1 and TRBJ2-7; 8 positions match TRBD2. CDR3 size: 16 residues. Germline assignment: CDR1 MGHDK and CDR2 SYGVNS. Trimming cost V 1 base and J 0 bases; bases outside gene matches: 5. CDR3 sequence (DNA): TGTGCCAGCAGTGAATCGGGGCGGGGGGTCTCCTACGAGCAGTACTTC. It translates to CASSESGRGVSYEQYF.

The V and J genes are TRBV7-9 and TRBJ2-7; tentatively, D is TRBD1 or TRBD2 (6 bases each). Between the trimmed V and J ends, which lost 1 base and 0 bases, there was a span of 10 bases. The germline V gene has CDR1 SEHNR and CDR2 FQNEAQ (reference sequence). CDR3 length equals 15 residues. The CDR3 loop reads CASSLGPGASYEQYF. CDR3 DNA: TGTGCCAGCAGCTTAGGTCCGGGGGCCTCCTACGAGCAGTACTTC.

In its sample, this clonotype was seen once. The chain employs TRBV5-1 and TRBJ2-1, with TRBD2 matching 9 bases. V lost 0 bases to trimming and J lost 8 bases; unmatched junction nucleotides: 6. This CDR3 region has 15 residues. The germline V gene encodes CDR1 SGHRS and CDR2 YFSETQ. CDR3 sequence reads: CASSLAGSGGYEQFF. Written as DNA, the CDR3 is TGCGCCAGCAGCTTGGCTGGTAGCGGGGGTTATGAGCAGTTCTTC.

This rearrangement joins TRBV30 to TRBJ1-3; no clear D gene. Trimming took 4 bases from V and 0 from J, leaving 13 bases between them. Germline-derived CDR1 and CDR2 are GTSNPN and SVGIG (reference sequence). This CDR3 spans 15 amino acids. The CDR3 bases are TGTGCCTGGAAACCCGACACCAACTCTGGAAACACCATATATTTT. It yields the protein CAWKPDTNSGNTIYF.

The CDR3 nucleotides read TGTGCCAGCAGTAGGCCGACTAGTCTCCACAATGAGCAGTTCTTC. Residues: CASSRPTSLHNEQFF. The rearrangement links TRBV6-2 or TRBV6-3 to TRBJ2-1; D may be TRBD2 (6 bases). Looked up from germline, CDR1 is MNHEY and CDR2 is SVGEGT. This CDR3 comprises 15 residues. Trimming removed 5 bases from V and 5 bases from J, with 16 bases in between.

The J gene is TRBJ1-2, the V gene TRBV9; D ambiguous. The CDR3 is 14 residues long. Trimming cost V 2 bases and J 4 bases, with 12 bases left between them. Germline-derived CDR1 and CDR2 are SGDLS and YYNGEE. The CDR3 protein is CASSVQIGGYGYTF. The CDR3 nucleotides are TGTGCCAGCAGCGTTCAGATCGGTGGCTATGGCTACACCTTC.

The chain employs TRBV12-3 or TRBV12-4 and TRBJ2-2; a weak D match, TRBD1 (7 bases). CDR3 size: 15 residues. The V end lost 5 bases, the J end lost 4 bases, and 14 bases lay between the germline ends. This CDR3 is CASSPGGGRTGELFF. DNA for the CDR3: TGTGCCAGCAGTCCCGGAGGGGGCCGCACCGGGGAGCTGTTTTTT.